Included here is one T cell receptor beta chain sequence, with context. The antigen it binds to is not known. The record has no base qualities; no much larger clone is one base away. The treatment or condition label here, explained by the study, means: 15 to 20 received Ad26.COV2.S at low or high dose, single or two shots; roughly 5 received placebo; per-sample allocation not given. For vaccine and placebo recipients, repertoires were sequenced using samples collected on day 63 after the first injection. Cohort 1b enrolled some 25 adults aged 18-55 years at a single site in Boston, USA, between 29 July and 7 August 2020. Ad26.COV2.S was a replication-incompetent adenovirus type 26 vector that expressed a prefusion-stabilized SARS-CoV-2 spike protein derived from the original Wuhan strain. The immunoSEQ Assay was used to sequence TCRbeta CDR3 regions. After extraction, genomic DNA underwent amplification by bias-controlled multiplex PCR, followed by high-throughput sequencing. The authors' analysis ran thus. To quantify the absolute abundance of every unique TCRbeta CDR3 region, sequences were collapsed and filtered. T cell fraction was estimated by normalizing TCRbeta template counts to usable DNA, with usable DNA measured through amplification of reference genes found in all nucleated cells. Repertoire TCRs were annotated as SARS-CoV-2-specific when V gene, CDR3 amino acid sequence and J gene were exactly matched to a known reactive TCR set. The reference SARS-CoV-2 TCR set was obtained from MIRA and was filtered for enrichment in COVID-19-positive ImmuneCODE repertoires, whereby public or cross-reactive TCRs were removed. Using the MIRA antigens, annotated TCRs were further analysed by specific ORF or by position within an ORF. Depth was the summed frequency of annotated unique rearrangements, while breadth was defined as annotated unique rearrangements over total unique productive rearrangements. Two-sided Wilcoxon rank-sum tests were applied when comparing TCR breadth between groups. TCRdb stores this immuneACCESS table with in-frame sequences only. Part of the clones is absent; in the studies checked, under half of the shortfall reflects unresolved V genes, and no reason is known for the rest. V and J calls and clone size are given by that table; D and trimming were obtained from the DNA. This sample lists almost 400,000 clones; over 75% were detected once. Under 2% of the sample goes to the ten largest clones.

This sample stems from a study of Ad26.COV2.S vaccination and SARS-CoV-2 variants (dated by TCRdb to the early 2020s). With respect to the entire study: Vaccine-arm donors came from COV1001, a multicentre, randomized, double-blind, placebo-controlled phase I-IIa trial of Ad26.COV2.S in healthy adults. Participants in the trial were split at random into five groups of five each, receiving low-dose or high-dose Ad26.COV2.S once or twice, or else placebo on both occasions. Throughout the experiments and outcome assessment, investigators stayed blinded to trial group allocation. The TCR-sequenced set comprised around 32 samples: approximately 19 Ad26.COV2.S vaccine recipients, 5 placebo recipients and 8 SARS-CoV-2 convalescent individuals. Sequencing of the TCRbeta repertoire served to evaluate the specificity and breadth of SARS-CoV-2-reactive T cell receptors following Ad26.COV2.S vaccination. Ad26.COV2.S was administered intramuscularly at 5 x 10^10 or 1 x 10^11 viral particles, either as a single shot or as two shots given 56 days apart.

General study outcomes and caveats: Vaccine and placebo recipients had comparable non-spike TCR breadth, which fits with the vaccine containing only spike. The authors noted that total T cell responses may have been underestimated by the TCR breadth and depth analyses. Substantial breadth of spike-specific CD8+ and CD4+ T cell responses was reported after vaccination. The study was not powered for comparison of responses between vaccine doses or regimens. Compared with placebo recipients, Ad26.COV2.S recipients showed higher spike-specific TCR breadth (P = 0.0014).

The V end loses 3 bases and the J end loses 0 bases, and a stretch of 6 bases separates them. The CDR3 numbers 14 residues from cysteine through phenylalanine. The entry retains the CDR3 DNA only, 42 bases that are in frame from base 1. CDR1 KGHSH and CDR2 LQKENI were looked up in the germline V gene. This TCR was recovered from a person between 18 and 59 years old who received the Ad26.COV2.S COVID-19 vaccine or a placebo. The material sequenced was peripheral blood, taken in a trial of Ad26.COV2.S vaccine versus placebo. Recombination connected TRBV18 to TRBJ2-1, with a tentative D gene TRBD2 over 6 matching bases. CDR3 reads: CASSPGGSYNEQFF. The DNA reads TGTGCCAGCTCACCGGGGGGCTCCTACAATGAGCAGTTCTTC.